The 6 T cell receptor beta chains reported below all come from one sample, sequenced in a study of T-cell reconstitution after alpha-beta-depleted transplantation in children. The TCRbeta library was prepared with unique molecular identifiers. TCRdb processed the PCR reads anew with MiXCR; each CDR3 protein has one entry. This table has about 200,000 distinct CDR3 sequences, approximately 6.9% appearing once. Source: PBMCs, taken before TCRalphabeta/CD19-depleted stem cell transplant. The receptors stem from a boy younger than 10 with acute lymphoblastic leukemia, due to receive a stem cell transplant.

This clonotype has a count of ten or more. The rearrangement joins TRBV12-3 or TRBV12-4 to TRBJ2-7, with TRBD2 as a possible D gene (6 bases). V was cut by 6 bases and J by 5 bases, with 14 bases left in between. There are 13 residues in the CDR3. The chain's CDR3 is CASSRGLHNEQYF. DNA for the CDR3: TGTGCCAGCAGCCGCGGACTACACAACGAGCAGTACTTC.

This clonotype has ten or more counts. CDR3 DNA sequence: TGTGCCAGCAGTGTCGGACAGACTGAAGCTTTCTTT. This gives the protein CASSVGQTEAFF. This chain links TRBV12-3 or TRBV12-4 with TRBJ1-1; a possible D gene is TRBD1 (6 bases). The CDR3 contains 12 residues. V gave up 5 bases and J gave up 5 bases, with 9 bases separating them.

Many counts were recorded for this clonotype. The chain uses TRBV4-3 and TRBJ2-3; 7 bases line up with TRBD2. The CDR3 is made up of 15 amino acids. The V gene end was trimmed by 0 bases and the J gene end by 4 bases; junction bases not matched to a gene: 4. In germline, CDR1 is LGHNA, CDR2 YSLEER. The CDR3 DNA reads TGCGCCAGCAGCCAAGAGGCCGGGGGGTCAGATACGCAGTATTTT. Its translation is CASSQEAGGSDTQYF.

This clonotype turned up a few times. The CDR3 here is CASSPSGDTQYF. The CDR3 DNA is TGTGCCAGCAGTCCGTCGGGCGATACGCAGTATTTT. The chain has TRBV27 and TRBJ2-3; the D is unclear. V was trimmed by 5 bases and J by 6 bases, leaving 9 bases between them. The CDR3 covers 12 residues. CDR1 is MNHEY, CDR2 SMNVEV, per germline (reference sequence).

This clonotype was seen a handful of times. The V call is TRBV2, the J call TRBJ2-2; 8 nucleotides match TRBD2. The V segment lost 7 bases and the J segment 6 bases; nucleotides outside the gene matches: 10. The CDR3 is 15 residues long. CDR1 is SNHLY, CDR2 FYNNEI, per germline. The CDR3 here is CASMVSAGGPGELFF. The DNA for the CDR3 is TGTGCCAGCATGGTATCGGCGGGGGGCCCCGGGGAGCTGTTTTTT.

This clonotype was seen more than once but under ten times. The V call is TRBV11-2, the J call TRBJ1-1, with no clear D. This CDR3 is 17 amino acids long. The germline V gene has CDR1 SGHAT and CDR2 FQNNGV. The ends were cut back, 0 bases at V and 4 bases at J, with 18 bases in the middle. This CDR3 reads CASSLDGSWEGGTEAFF. Written as DNA, the CDR3 is TGTGCCAGCAGCTTAGATGGGTCTTGGGAGGGCGGCACTGAAGCTTTCTTT. Together with reference TRBV11-2 and TRBJ1-1, the CDR3 gives the full variable domain: EAGVAQSPRYKIIEKRQSVAFWCNPISGHATLYWYQQILGQGPKLLIQFQNNGVVDDSQLPKDRFSAERLKGVDSTLKIQPAKLEDSAVYLCASSLDGSWEGGTEAFFGQGTRLTVV.